This T cell receptor (beta chain) stems from a study of T cell changes during pregnancy in multiple sclerosis. The CDR3 is 13 amino acids. Germline V gene lookup returns CDR1 KGHSH and CDR2 LQKENI. V lost 5 bases to trimming and J lost 5 bases, with 12 bases between them. The assay was immunoSEQ multiplex PCR, and TCRdb's table has in-frame clones only and misses some. The sample records about 42,000 clones, more than 90% being singletons. This receptor was identified in a female donor in good health, enrolled as a control in a pregnancy study. Sequences were derived from CD4+ T cells from peripheral blood mononuclear cells, sampled in the second trimester of pregnancy. This chain connects TRBV18 to TRBJ1-2; TRBD1 might be the D (5 bases). The CDR3 reads CASSSDSLYGYTF. The CDR3, as DNA: TGTGCCAGCTCATCAGACAGCCTTTATGGCTACACCTTC.